A single sample is the source of the 4 T cell receptor beta chains below, sequenced in a study of high-grade serous ovarian cancer treatment subgroups. Data came from immunoSEQ multiplex PCR; TCRdb stores just in-frame clones and leaves some out. The profile shows around 9,000 clones, approximately 90% of them singletons. Tumor samples were obtained before definitive surgery or chemotherapy. Sample: tumor tissue. These receptors were taken from a human donor with high-grade serous ovarian cancer.

This chain links TRBV10-3 with TRBJ2-6; tentative D call: TRBD2 (6 bases). This CDR3 spans 16 amino acids. The V end was cut by 0 bases, the J end by 0 bases, with 6 bases between. Germline values: CDR1 ENHRY, CDR2 SYGVKD. Here the CDR3 reads CAISESGLSGANVLTF. The CDR3 coding sequence is TGTGCCATCAGTGAGTCGGGACTCTCTGGGGCCAACGTCCTGACTTTC.

The CDR3 loop reads CASSLDVAALGEQFF. CDR3 in DNA: TGTGCCAGCAGCTTAGATGTGGCGGCGTTGGGTGAGCAGTTCTTC. The rearrangement joins TRBV7-9 to TRBJ2-1; D not resolved. Germline CDR1 reads SEHNR; CDR2 reads FQNEAQ (reference sequence). V was cut by 1 base and J by 9 bases, with 16 bases left in between. The length of the CDR3 is 15 residues. Looking up the rest from reference TRBV7-9 and TRBJ2-1 gives the full variable domain: DTGVSQNPRHKITKRGQNVTFRCDPISEHNRLYWYRQTLGQGPEFLTYFQNEAQLEKSRLLSDRFSAERPKGSFSTLEIQRTEQGDSAMYLCASSLDVAALGEQFFGPGTRLTVL.

The chain is built from TRBV28 and TRBJ2-5, with 7 bases fitting TRBD2. Germline lookup yields CDR1 MDHEN and CDR2 SYDVKM. The J segment lost 5 bases and the V segment lost 4 bases, leaving 16 bases of the junction unmatched. CDR3 length equals 17 residues. CDR3: CASSSSLLAPWVETQYF. CDR3 in DNA: TGTGCCAGCAGTTCCTCCCTACTAGCGCCCTGGGTGGAGACCCAGTACTTC. Full variable domain (rest looked up from reference TRBV28 and TRBJ2-5): DVKVTQSSRYLVKRTGEKVFLECVQDMDHENMFWYRQDPGLGLRLIYFSYDVKMKEKGDIPEGYSVSREKKERFSLILESASTNQTSMYLCASSSSLLAPWVETQYFGPGTRLLVL.

This chain connects TRBV15 to TRBJ2-5; TRBD2 might be the D (5 bases). CDR1 is LNHNV, CDR2 YYDKDF, per germline (reference sequence). The V end lost 1 base, the J end lost 4 bases, and 13 bases lay between the germline ends. This CDR3 region has 15 residues. This CDR3 is CATSRGGSSAETQYF. DNA of the CDR3: TGTGCCACCAGCAGAGGTGGGAGTAGCGCAGAGACCCAGTACTTC.